The 9 T cell receptor beta chains listed next were all sequenced from one sample in a study of OX40 agonist ivuxolimab in advanced cancers. Repertoires were generated with immunoSEQ multiplex PCR, while TCRdb's copy carries only in-frame clones and drops some. The sample lists around 100,000 clones, about 96% occurring once. Source: CD4+ or CD8+ T cells sorted from blood, taken in a trial of the OX40 agonist ivuxolimab. The receptor set was obtained from an adult with an advanced solid tumor such as melanoma, head and neck, liver or kidney cancer.

The gene calls are TRBV19 and TRBJ1-2, with D possibly being TRBD1 (5 bases). Germline V gene lookup returns CDR1 LNHDA and CDR2 SQIVND (reference sequence). The CDR3 is 12 amino acids. V was trimmed by 6 bases and J by 5 bases, leaving 10 bases between them. The CDR3 spells CASRLGEYGYTF. The CDR3 nucleotides read TGTGCCAGTAGACTAGGGGAGTATGGCTACACCTTC.

This sequence joins TRBV2 and TRBJ2-1, with 9 bases matching TRBD1. Germline trimming cut 6 bases from V and 7 bases from J; bases unmatched to any gene: 10. The CDR3 runs to 15 residues. Germline loops: CDR1 SNHLY, CDR2 FYNNEI. CDR3: CASSPRDREYNEQFF. The CDR3 bases are TGTGCCAGCAGCCCTAGGGACAGGGAATATAATGAGCAGTTCTTC.

The chain carries TRBV27 and TRBJ2-7; 7 bases map to TRBD2. Losses at the gene ends were 5 bases for V and 3 bases for J; bases not matched to a gene: 7. The CDR3 spans 14 residues. The V gene's germline CDR1 is MNHEY and CDR2 SMNVEV (reference sequence). CDR3 bases: TGTGCCAGCAGTGATCCGGGAGGATACTACGAGCAGTACTTC. This sequence encodes CASSDPGGYYEQYF.

V gene TRBV10-3 combines with J gene TRBJ2-7; a possible D gene is TRBD1 (5 bases). This CDR3 region has 14 residues. Germline CDR1 is ENHRY and CDR2 is SYGVKD. Trimming shortened V by 6 bases and J by 2 bases, and 14 bases separated the two germline ends. DNA for the CDR3: TGTGCCATCAGGACAGAACCTGAAACCTACGAGCAGTACTTC. Its translation: CAIRTEPETYEQYF.

The count of this clone is one. J is TRBJ2-1 and V is TRBV18; possible D gene TRBD2, 6 bases. CDR3 size: 16 residues. CDR1 is KGHSH and CDR2 is LQKENI in the germline V gene. Trimming left V 2 bases short and J 7 bases short, with 18 bases between. Here the CDR3 reads CASSPRDSPYGNEQFF. The CDR3 bases are TGTGCCAGCTCACCAAGGGACTCGCCATATGGGAATGAGCAGTTCTTC. Full variable domain (missing parts from reference TRBV18 and TRBJ2-1): NAGVMQNPRHLVRRRGQEARLRCSPMKGHSHVYWYRQLPEEGLKFMVYLQKENIIDESGMPKERFSAEFPKEGPSILRIQQVVRGDSAAYFCASSPRDSPYGNEQFFGPGTRLTVL.

The V gene is TRBV9, the J gene TRBJ2-1, with 8 bases identical to TRBD2. The length of the CDR3 is 15 residues. CDR1 and CDR2 (germline): SGDLS, YYNGEE. Unmatched junction bases numbered 7, after V lost 0 bases and J lost 8 bases. The DNA of the CDR3 is TGTGCCAGCAGCGTAGAAGGTAGCGGGAATCATGAGCAGTTCTTC. Its translation is CASSVEGSGNHEQFF. Full variable domain (missing parts from reference TRBV9 and TRBJ2-1): DSGVTQTPKHLITATGQRVTLRCSPRSGDLSVYWYQQSLDQGLQFLIQYYNGEERAKGNILERFSAQQFPDLHSELNLSSLELGDSALYFCASSVEGSGNHEQFFGPGTRLTVL.

The genes are TRBV6-5 and TRBJ2-2; D is possibly TRBD1 (6 bases). Trimming left V 6 bases short and J 0 bases short, with 11 bases between. In germline, CDR1 is MNHEY, CDR2 SVGAGI. This CDR3 has 15 residues. The CDR3 bases are TGTGCCAGCAGCAGACAGGAGACGAACACCGGGGAGCTGTTTTTT. It specifies CASSRQETNTGELFF.

CDR3 in DNA: TGTGCCAGCAGTTTAAGCGGGGAAGAGACCCAGTACTTC. Translated, it gives CASSLSGEETQYF. The gene calls are TRBV27 and TRBJ2-5; 7 bases fit TRBD2. Unmatched junction bases numbered 0, after V lost 2 bases and J lost 3 bases. CDR1 and CDR2 (germline): MNHEY, SMNVEV (reference sequence). The CDR3 totals 13 residues.

This chain connects TRBV6-1 to TRBJ1-2; 11 nucleotides agree with TRBD1. Germline V gene lookup returns CDR1 MNHNS and CDR2 SASEGT. With V trimmed by 0 bases and J by 2 bases, 5 bases remained unmatched. This CDR3 comprises 17 residues. This chain's CDR3 is CASSEAPRTGGNYGYTF. CDR3 bases: TGTGCCAGCAGTGAAGCTCCTAGGACAGGGGGCAACTATGGCTACACCTTC.